These 18 T cell receptor beta chains came from one sample sequenced in a study of CD8 T cells in ankylosing spondylitis (dated by TCRdb to 2017 to 2019). Libraries were made using 5' RACE. The run used an Illumina HiSeq 2500. The raw public reads went through TCRdb reprocessing: fastp at Q25, MiXCR clone calling, in-frame beta chains kept. Rows with a matching CDR3 protein are joined into one entry that keeps the most common DNA and genes. The sample has approximately 520,000 distinct CDR3 sequences on record, about 5.4% of them singletons. Approximately 3.5% of the sample is held by the ten biggest clonotypes. General findings and caveats noted by the study authors: A TCR beta motif made up of several highly homologous amino acid variants appeared to be characteristic of blood from ankylosing spondylitis patients.

These receptors have no known antigen. Sequenced material: blood, either unsorted or a sorted T cell fraction (not recorded which). The receptors originated from a male donor with ankylosing spondylitis.

This clonotype was counted at least ten times. The rearrangement links TRBV28 to TRBJ2-7; D is tentatively TRBD1 or TRBD2 (5 bases each). The germline gives CDR1 MDHEN, CDR2 SYDVKM. This CDR3 has 15 residues. Trimming cost V 6 bases and J 4 bases, with 19 bases left between them. CDR3 region: CASRHPGRIQYEQYF. The CDR3 DNA reads as TGTGCCAGCAGGCATCCGGGACGGATACAGTACGAGCAGTACTTC.

This rearrangement joins TRBV15 to TRBJ2-3; 7 positions match TRBD1. Germline V gene data show CDR1 as LNHNV and CDR2 as YYDKDF (reference sequence). The CDR3 sequence is 16 residues long. Trimming removed 3 bases from V and 3 bases from J; junction bases left unmatched: 9. CDR3 coding DNA: TGTGCCACCAGCAGGAGGGGGCCGCGCCGGACAGATACGCAGTATTTT. This sequence encodes CATSRRGPRRTDTQYF.

This rearrangement joins TRBV3-1 to TRBJ1-4; D perhaps matches TRBD1 (5 bases). Germline CDR1 reads LGHDT; CDR2 reads YNNKEL (reference sequence). The V and J ends lost 2 bases and 4 bases respectively, with 11 bases between them. The CDR3 runs to 15 residues. CDR3 sequence: CASSQKGHDNEKLFF. The CDR3 DNA reads TGTGCCAGCAGCCAAAAAGGACACGATAATGAAAAACTGTTTTTT. The full variable domain, completed using reference TRBV3-1 and TRBJ1-4, is DTAVSQTPKYLVTQMGNDKSIKCEQNLGHDTMYWYKQDSKKFLKIMFSYNNKELIINETVPNRFSPKSPDKAHLNLHINSLELGDSAVYFCASSQKGHDNEKLFFGSGTQLSVL.

The table lists this clonotype with many counts. This chain joins TRBV5-6 and TRBJ2-3; tentatively, D is TRBD1 or TRBD2 (5 bases each). V gave up 0 bases and J gave up 2 bases, with 16 bases separating them. The CDR3 is made up of 17 amino acids. CDR1 SGHDT and CDR2 YYEEEE come from the germline V gene. The CDR3: CASSLAAGSYNTDTQYF. The CDR3 region has the DNA TGTGCCAGCAGCTTGGCCGCAGGGAGTTATAACACAGATACGCAGTATTTT. Full variable domain (outside the CDR3, taken from reference TRBV5-6 and TRBJ2-3): DAGVTQSPTHLIKTRGQQVTLRCSPKSGHDTVSWYQQALGQGPQFIFQYYEEEERQRGNFPDRFSGHQFPNYSSELNVNALLLGDSALYLCASSLAAGSYNTDTQYFGPGTRLTVL.

This clonotype appeared many times. V and J are TRBV20-1 and TRBJ1-1; no clear D. Germline CDR1 and CDR2: DFQATT and SNEGSKA (reference sequence). Trimming shortened V by 6 bases and J by 7 bases, and 12 bases separated the two germline ends. The CDR3 has 11 residues. DNA of the CDR3: TGCAGTGCCGCGAAGGGCTTTGAAGCTTTCTTT. Amino acid sequence: CSAAKGFEAFF.

This clonotype was found many times. V gene TRBV3-1 combines with J gene TRBJ1-4; TRBD1 aligns across 7 bases. The J segment lost 5 bases and the V segment lost 4 bases, leaving 7 bases of the junction unmatched. Germline CDR1 and CDR2: LGHDT and YNNKEL (reference sequence). CDR3 length: 15 amino acids. This CDR3 reads CASSPRTGENEKLFF. CDR3 bases: TGTGCCAGCAGCCCACGCACAGGGGAGAATGAAAAACTGTTTTTT.

In this sample, this clonotype turned up many times. This sequence joins TRBV7-2 and TRBJ2-3; 7 nucleotides agree with TRBD1. J gave up 0 bases and V 2 bases, and 5 bases lay outside the gene matches. This CDR3 contains 16 residues. CDR1 and CDR2 from the germline V gene are SGHTA and FQGNSA. CDR3 bases: TGTGCCAGCAGCTTAAGAGGGGGCTCTAGCACAGATACGCAGTATTTT. It specifies CASSLRGGSSTDTQYF.

This clonotype was counted ten times or more. V and J are TRBV20-1 and TRBJ1-6, with TRBD1 identical over 7 bases. Germline V lookup: CDR1 DFQATT, CDR2 SNEGSKA (reference sequence). The V gene end was trimmed by 1 base and the J gene end by 6 bases; junction bases not matched to a gene: 3. The CDR3 extends over 14 amino acids. Here the CDR3 DNA reads TGCAGTGCTAGAGTGGGGACAGCTAATTCACCCCTCCACTTT. Amino acid sequence: CSARVGTANSPLHF.

V and J are TRBV10-3 and TRBJ1-2; TRBD1 matches at 9 bases. The CDR3 consists of 15 residues. Germline CDR1 and CDR2: ENHRY and SYGVKD. V shed 2 bases, J shed 8 bases, and the junction held 9 bases outside the gene matches. The CDR3 sequence: CAISETGGVIYGYTF. The CDR3 nucleotides are TGTGCCATCAGTGAGACAGGGGGCGTCATATACGGCTACACCTTC.

This clonotype was seen ten or more times. This chain connects TRBV20-1 to TRBJ1-2, with D perhaps matching TRBD1 (5 bases). The ends were cut back, 8 bases at V and 2 bases at J, with 15 bases in the middle. This CDR3 spans 13 amino acids. CDR1 and CDR2 (germline): DFQATT, SNEGSKA (reference sequence). The CDR3 coding sequence is TGCAGTACATCGGGACTCTTCAACTATGGCTACACCTTC. Encoded protein: CSTSGLFNYGYTF.

This clonotype was recorded once. The chain has TRBV6-5 and TRBJ1-5; D may be TRBD1 (5 bases). The germline CDR1 and CDR2 sequences are MNHEY and SVGAGI. The V gene lost 7 bases and the J gene lost 7 bases, with 14 bases spanning the gap. The CDR3 is 13 amino acids. This CDR3 reads CASNLTGDQPQHF. In nucleotides, the CDR3 is TGTGCCAGCAATTTAACAGGCGACCAGCCCCAGCATTTT.

This clonotype appeared many times. The J gene is TRBJ2-7, the V gene TRBV7-9; TRBD2 aligns across 9 bases. The length of the CDR3 is 14 residues. Trimming cost V 5 bases and J 5 bases; bases outside gene matches: 7. Germline V lookup: CDR1 SEHNR, CDR2 FQNEAQ (reference sequence). DNA of the CDR3: TGTGCCAGCAGCCTTAGCGGGAGAATTCACGAGCAGTACTTC. Its translation: CASSLSGRIHEQYF.

This clonotype has more than one count but fewer than ten. The chain joins TRBV14 to TRBJ2-1; the D is unclear. CDR3 length: 17 residues. Germline V gene sequence: CDR1 SGHDN, CDR2 FVKESK. Trimming left V 1 base short and J 0 bases short, with 13 bases between. CDR3 loop: CASSQVGSRSSYNEQFF. CDR3 DNA: TGTGCCAGCAGCCAAGTCGGGTCTAGGAGCTCCTACAATGAGCAGTTCTTC.

This clonotype has only a few counts. J is TRBJ1-2 and V is TRBV5-1, with 8 bases that match TRBD1. The CDR3 totals 14 residues. With 3 bases clipped from V and 3 bases from J, the junction kept 4 bases outside the gene matches. Germline CDR1 and CDR2: SGHRS and YFSETQ. The CDR3 DNA reads as TGCGCCAGCAGCTCGGACAGGGTGGACTATGGCTACACCTTC. Residues: CASSSDRVDYGYTF. Using reference TRBV5-1 and TRBJ1-2 for the parts outside the CDR3, the full variable domain is KAGVTQTPRYLIKTRGQQVTLSCSPISGHRSVSWYQQTPGQGLQFLFEYFSETQRNKGNFPGRFSGRQFSNSRSEMNVSTLELGDSALYLCASSSDRVDYGYTFGSGTRLTVV.

At least ten counts were recorded for this clonotype. This rearrangement joins TRBV18 to TRBJ1-1; 7 bases are shared with TRBD1. This CDR3 region has 13 residues. Germline V lookup: CDR1 KGHSH, CDR2 LQKENI. The V segment lost 2 bases and the J segment 5 bases; nucleotides outside the gene matches: 2. The CDR3 reads CASSPRGRTEAFF. CDR3 nucleotide sequence: TGTGCCAGCTCACCAAGGGGGCGGACTGAAGCTTTCTTT. Together with reference TRBV18 and TRBJ1-1, the CDR3 gives the full variable domain: NAGVMQNPRHLVRRRGQEARLRCSPMKGHSHVYWYRQLPEEGLKFMVYLQKENIIDESGMPKERFSAEFPKEGPSILRIQQVVRGDSAAYFCASSPRGRTEAFFGQGTRLTVV.

This clonotype was counted at least ten times. The V and J genes are TRBV4-1 and TRBJ1-6, with D hard to call. Looked up from germline, CDR1 is MGHRA and CDR2 is YSYEKL. V gave up 0 bases and J gave up 8 bases, with 8 bases separating them. CDR3 length: 14 residues. The CDR3 DNA follows: TGCGCCAGCAGCCAAGATAGTGCAGATTCACCCCTCCACTTT. Translation gives CASSQDSADSPLHF.

This clonotype was picked up many times. CDR3 amino acids: CAISEYRGDYGYTF. Written as DNA, the CDR3 is TGTGCCATCAGTGAATATAGGGGGGATTATGGCTACACCTTC. The chain has TRBV10-3 and TRBJ1-2; D is perhaps TRBD1 (6 bases). The CDR3 is 14 residues long. The germline gives CDR1 ENHRY, CDR2 SYGVKD. The V end lost 3 bases, the J end lost 5 bases, and 13 bases lay between the germline ends.

The gene calls are TRBV30 and TRBJ2-3, with D perhaps TRBD1 (5 bases). CDR3 length: 15 residues. Germline CDR1 is GTSNPN and CDR2 is SVGIG (reference sequence). The ends were cut back, 7 bases at V and 0 bases at J, with 17 bases in the middle. This chain's CDR3 is CASTLGATSTDTQYF. The CDR3 DNA follows: TGTGCCTCGACCCTAGGGGCTACTAGCACAGATACGCAGTATTTT.